Listed here are 17 T cell receptor beta chains from one sample, sequenced in a study of T-cell reconstitution after alpha-beta-depleted transplantation in children. This sample's TCRbeta library carried unique molecular identifier barcodes. Each CDR3 protein is one row after TCRdb ran MiXCR on the PCR reads. The table lists tens of thousands of distinct CDR3 sequences, roughly 8.7% of them singletons. Source: PBMCs, mostly from graft donor cells, taken 60 days after TCRalphabeta/CD19-depleted stem cell transplant. The receptors derive from a male patient aged 2 to 9 who had a stem cell transplant for chronic granulomatous disease, so the T cells may come from the graft donor.

The gene calls are TRBV18 and TRBJ1-6, with D unclear. CDR3 length: 12 residues. CDR1 and CDR2 from the germline V gene are KGHSH and LQKENI. Between the trimmed V and J ends, which lost 3 bases and 9 bases, there was a span of 6 bases. CDR3 in amino acids: CASSPDRSPLHF. DNA of the CDR3: TGTGCCAGCTCACCCGACCGTTCACCCCTCCACTTT.

This chain connects TRBV3-1 to TRBJ1-6, with TRBD1 identical over 8 bases. Unmatched junction bases numbered 5, after V lost 4 bases and J lost 9 bases. CDR1 is LGHDT and CDR2 is YNNKEL in the germline V gene (reference sequence). The length of the CDR3 is 14 residues. CDR3 protein: CASSPRDRISPLHF. In DNA, the CDR3 is TGTGCCAGCAGCCCACGGGACAGGATTTCACCCCTCCACTTT.

The rearrangement uses TRBV6-5 and TRBJ1-6; tentative D call: TRBD1 (5 bases). This CDR3 has 16 residues. The ends were cut back, 1 base at V and 7 bases at J, with 14 bases in the middle. Looked up from germline, CDR1 is MNHEY and CDR2 is SVGAGI. CDR3 in amino acids: CASSYYARGTNSPLHF. As DNA, the CDR3 is TGTGCCAGCAGTTACTACGCCCGGGGGACGAATTCACCCCTCCACTTT.

This clonotype was seen ten or more times. V gene TRBV5-1 combines with J gene TRBJ1-2; the D gene is possibly TRBD1 (5 bases). CDR3 size: 14 residues. From germline, CDR1 is SGHRS and CDR2 YFSETQ. V was cut by 4 bases and J by 1 base, with 11 bases left in between. DNA of the CDR3: TGCGCCAGCAGCCTGGCGGACATTAACTATGGCTACACCTTC. Translating gives CASSLADINYGYTF.

This clonotype came up many times. This rearrangement joins TRBV27 to TRBJ1-2; maybe TRBD1 (5 bases). The length of the CDR3 is 13 residues. Germline V lookup: CDR1 MNHEY, CDR2 SMNVEV (reference sequence). Trimming pared 4 bases from V and 4 bases from J, leaving 10 bases between. The CDR3 DNA is TGTGCCAGCAGTTGGGGGGTGAGCTATGGCTACACCTTC. The encoded protein is CASSWGVSYGYTF.

The chain has TRBV5-6 and TRBJ2-2; 11 nucleotides match TRBD2. This CDR3 comprises 22 residues. V lost 1 base to trimming and J lost 4 bases; unmatched junction nucleotides: 21. Germline values: CDR1 SGHDT, CDR2 YYEEEE. CDR3 protein: CASSLMGPLAGGRNGGTGELFF. DNA for the CDR3: TGTGCCAGCAGCTTGATGGGACCCCTAGCGGGAGGCCGTAATGGGGGCACCGGGGAGCTGTTTTTT.

This clonotype was counted ten times or more. The V gene is TRBV20-1, the J gene TRBJ2-3, with 8 bases identical to TRBD2. With 5 bases clipped from V and 6 bases from J, the junction kept 7 bases outside the gene matches. There are 13 residues in the CDR3. Germline V gene lookup returns CDR1 DFQATT and CDR2 SNEGSKA (reference sequence). As DNA, the CDR3 is TGCAGTGCTGACAGCGGGAGTGAGGATACGCAGTATTTT. Its translation is CSADSGSEDTQYF.

Ten or more counts support this clonotype. The chain uses TRBV20-1 and TRBJ2-7; D is uncertain. The CDR3 loop spans 15 amino acids. The V gene lost 0 bases and the J gene lost 3 bases, with 15 bases spanning the gap. Germline CDR1 is DFQATT and CDR2 is SNEGSKA (reference sequence). The CDR3 loop is CSARDRADVLYEQYF. The CDR3 DNA sequence: TGCAGTGCTAGAGATAGGGCGGACGTCCTCTACGAGCAGTACTTC.

In its sample, this clonotype was seen many times. The chain is built from TRBV5-1 and TRBJ2-1; D remains unclear. Trimming took 1 base from V and 5 from J, leaving 7 bases between them. The CDR3 is made up of 13 amino acids. Germline V CDR1 and CDR2: SGHRS, YFSETQ. CDR3: CASSLFSNNEQFF. Here the CDR3 DNA reads TGCGCCAGCAGCTTGTTTAGTAACAATGAGCAGTTCTTC.

This clonotype was observed at least ten times. This chain uses TRBV25-1 with TRBJ1-5; a possible D gene is TRBD1 (5 bases). The V gene lost 4 bases and the J gene lost 6 bases, with 13 bases spanning the gap. The CDR3 spans 14 residues. Germline V gene data show CDR1 as MGHDK and CDR2 as SYGVNS. This CDR3 reads CASSASQGTQPQHF. DNA of the CDR3: TGTGCCAGCAGTGCATCTCAGGGTACTCAGCCCCAGCATTTT.

The chain recombines TRBV7-3 with TRBJ2-1, with TRBD2 matching over 7 bases. The germline gives CDR1 SGHTA, CDR2 FQGTGA. CDR3 length: 16 residues. J was trimmed by 10 bases and V by 5 bases; bases with no gene match: 17. The CDR3 DNA reads TGTGCCAGCAGCCTAAGGGTGCTAGCGGTGGGTGGGGAGCAGTTCTTC. It yields the protein CASSLRVLAVGGEQFF.

A word on this clonotype: This clone may be a read error of a much larger clone one base away. This chain links TRBV9 with TRBJ2-7, with TRBD2 as a possible D gene (6 bases). This CDR3 has 16 amino acids. Germline loops: CDR1 SGDLS, CDR2 YYNGEE. Trimming removed 4 bases at V and 11 bases at J, with 28 bases between. CDR3 nucleotides: TGTGCCAGCAGCCCTGGCCTGGCCCTATCGATGGGGGAGGAGTACTTC. It codes for CASSPGLALSMGEEYF.

This clonotype was observed a handful of times. This chain uses TRBV6-5 with TRBJ2-5; 13 bases align to TRBD2. V was clipped by 0 bases and J by 7 bases; unmatched bases: 11. This CDR3 comprises 18 residues. Germline V CDR1 and CDR2: MNHEY, SVGAGI. The CDR3 sequence is CASSYSTPGLAGVRTQYF. In nucleotides, the CDR3 is TGTGCCAGCAGTTACTCGACCCCTGGACTAGCGGGAGTCCGGACCCAGTACTTC.

This clonotype was seen a handful of times. The chain is built from TRBV12-3 or TRBV12-4 and TRBJ2-3; TRBD1 is a possible D gene (6 bases). The CDR3 has 14 residues. V dropped 2 bases and J dropped 8 bases, with 14 bases sitting between them. This chain's CDR3 is CASSLSAGAATQYF. In DNA, the CDR3 is TGTGCCAGCAGTTTATCCGCAGGGGCGGCTACGCAGTATTTT.

The chain links TRBV4-3 to TRBJ2-2; no definite D call. V lost 4 bases and J 0 bases, leaving 15 bases between the germline ends. Germline CDR1 reads LGHNA; CDR2 reads YSLEER. The CDR3 has 17 residues. The CDR3 DNA follows: TGCGCCAGCAGCCCCTTTCCCCCGGGTCCGAACACCGGGGAGCTGTTTTTT. It specifies CASSPFPPGPNTGELFF.

Many counts were recorded for this clonotype. This rearrangement joins TRBV7-2 to TRBJ2-7; 15 bases agree with TRBD2. The germline V gene has CDR1 SGHTA and CDR2 FQGNSA. This CDR3 is built from 16 residues. V shed 5 bases and J 4 bases; nucleotides not matched to a gene: 6. The CDR3: CASSLGLAGGLYEQYF. In nucleotides, the CDR3 is TGTGCCAGCAGCCTGGGACTAGCGGGAGGCCTATACGAGCAGTACTTC.

At least ten counts were recorded for this clonotype. The chain has TRBV2 and TRBJ2-5; possible D gene TRBD2, 6 bases. Trimming removed 6 bases from V and 5 bases from J, with 19 bases in between. The CDR3 runs to 15 residues. Germline V gives CDR1 SNHLY, CDR2 FYNNEI. CDR3 DNA: TGTGCCAGCAGCGCGGGACCCGGGCGACAGGAGACCCAGTACTTC. This sequence encodes CASSAGPGRQETQYF.